This entry features one TCR beta chain sequence. Its antigen remains unknown. Generated by immunoSEQ multiplex PCR, the TCRdb table keeps only in-frame clones and is missing some. The table has approximately 14,000 clones, 70% to 90% seen once. The V and J ends lost 0 bases and 3 bases respectively, with 12 bases between them. This CDR3 contains 15 residues. Germline CDR1 and CDR2: MDHEN and SYDVKM. The record originates from a study of monozygotic twins with cystic fibrosis. General study findings and limits: Co-twins had the most similar V usage for 13 of 16 pairs, J for 8. Unrelated CF individuals shared fewer identical clonotypes than monozygotic CF twins.

This sequence was found in a boy between 10 and 17 years old with cystic fibrosis. The chain couples TRBV28 to TRBJ2-7; TRBD2 is a possible D gene (6 bases). The sample was blood. This chain's CDR3 is CASSLWGDSRYEQYF. CDR3 in DNA: TGTGCCAGCAGTTTATGGGGGGACTCTCGCTACGAGCAGTACTTC.